This TCR beta chain stems from a study of cytomegalovirus exposure and HLA in healthy donors. General study findings and limits: It was reportedly the case that the classifier diagnosed cytomegalovirus status with high specificity and sensitivity.

The CDR3 covers 11 residues. In germline, CDR1 is SGHRS, CDR2 YFSETQ. 13 Jbeta primers and 60 Vbeta primers were used for the PCR. TCRdb's table, derived via immunoSEQ multiplex PCR, lists solely in-frame clones and lacks some. The repertoire holds about 260,000 clones, with 84% as singletons. This clone was seen a few times. No antigen is known for it. The junction and the germline gene differ at one end; a read error may be behind it. While unrecorded immune exposures were likely, the donors were nominally healthy when sampled. The sequence came from a middle-aged woman in good health and CMV-seropositive. This chain uses TRBV5-1 with TRBJ2-1; 8 nucleotides match TRBD2. The sample was PBMCs. CDR3 coding DNA: TGCGCCAGCAGCTATGAGCGGGAGCTGTTCTTC. Residues: CASSYERELFF.